This entry lists 13 T cell receptor beta chains sequenced from one sample in a study of radiotherapy plus CTLA-4 blockade in lung cancer. Clones were sequenced by immunoSEQ multiplex PCR, and TCRdb holds only the in-frame ones, with some missing. This sample has 35,000 or so clones, with roughly 85% found just once. Sequences were derived from peripheral blood, sampled from a patient treated with radiotherapy plus ipilimumab. These receptors were taken from a human donor with non-small cell lung cancer who had stable disease on radiotherapy plus ipilimumab.

This clone was detected only once. The V gene is TRBV19, the J gene TRBJ2-5; tentative D call: TRBD2 (7 bases). Trimming took off 1 base at V and 5 bases at J, with 14 bases between the two ends. Germline assignment: CDR1 LNHDA and CDR2 SQIVND (reference sequence). The CDR3 runs 15 residues. As DNA, the CDR3 is TGTGCCAGTAGTATAGTGGGGGGGCGCCGCGAGACCCAGTACTTC. Its protein product is CASSIVGGRRETQYF.

The chain employs TRBV7-9 and TRBJ2-1; the D gene is possibly TRBD2 (5 bases). The germline CDR1 and CDR2 sequences are SEHNR and FQNEAQ (reference sequence). This CDR3 has 16 residues. V lost 3 bases, J lost 7 bases, and 19 bases lay in between. CDR3 DNA: TGTGCCAGCAGCTTGCTTTCCCACGGGGTGTGGAATGAGCAGTTCTTC. Translation gives CASSLLSHGVWNEQFF. The whole variable domain, remainder taken from reference TRBV7-9 and TRBJ2-1, is DTGVSQNPRHKITKRGQNVTFRCDPISEHNRLYWYRQTLGQGPEFLTYFQNEAQLEKSRLLSDRFSAERPKGSFSTLEIQRTEQGDSAMYLCASSLLSHGVWNEQFFGPGTRLTVL.

This sequence joins TRBV30 and TRBJ2-6; D unresolved. The CDR3 has 13 residues. V was shortened by 3 bases and J by 2 bases, with 5 bases between the two germline ends. Germline values: CDR1 GTSNPN, CDR2 SVGIG (reference sequence). CDR3 bases: TGTGCCTGGAGACTTGCTGGGGCCAACGTCCTGACTTTC. This gives the protein CAWRLAGANVLTF.

This clone has a handful of counts. The V gene is TRBV7-2, the J gene TRBJ2-7, with 8 bases lining up with TRBD2. V lost 4 bases, J lost 7 bases, and 3 bases stayed unmatched. The germline gives CDR1 SGHTA, CDR2 FQGNSA. This CDR3 region has 12 residues. CDR3 loop: CASSSRGGEQYF. Written as DNA, the CDR3 is TGTGCCAGCAGCTCCCGGGGGGGGGAGCAGTACTTC.

This sequence joins TRBV7-6 and TRBJ2-1, with unresolved D. V was trimmed by 5 bases and J by 3 bases, leaving 17 bases between them. Germline V gene data show CDR1 as SGHVS and CDR2 as FNYEAQ. The length of the CDR3 is 16 residues. The DNA of the CDR3 is TGTGCCAGCAGCACCCGACTTTCGGCTCACTACAATGAGCAGTTCTTC. It specifies CASSTRLSAHYNEQFF.

The count of this clone is one. The chain carries TRBV28 and TRBJ2-7, with TRBD2 matching 7 bases. This CDR3 contains 14 residues. Germline lookup yields CDR1 MDHEN and CDR2 SYDVKM. The V and J ends lost 2 bases and 4 bases, in that order; junction bases with no gene match: 5. In nucleotides, the CDR3 is TGTGCCAGCAGTTTACCCTCGGGGGGTTACGAGCAGTACTTC. It translates to CASSLPSGGYEQYF.

This sequence joins TRBV29-1 and TRBJ2-3; D may be TRBD1 (6 bases). Per the germline V gene, CDR1 is SQVTM and CDR2 is ANQGSEA. The CDR3 length is 14 residues. Trimming took 4 bases from V and 3 from J, leaving 14 bases between them. CDR3 sequence reads: CSVVGAGKTDTQYF. The CDR3 nucleotides read TGCAGCGTTGTGGGGGCTGGTAAGACAGATACGCAGTATTTT.

The V and J genes are TRBV27 and TRBJ2-5; 7 nucleotides match TRBD2. Germline trimming cut 6 bases from V and 5 bases from J; bases unmatched to any gene: 21. The CDR3 is 18 amino acids. CDR1 and CDR2 from the germline V gene are MNHEY and SMNVEV (reference sequence). The CDR3 nucleotides read TGTGCCAGCAGATCCAGGCTTGCGGGAGTGGGGGTTATCGAGACCCAGTACTTC. The encoded protein is CASRSRLAGVGVIETQYF.

Here the CDR3 reads CASSVGASVVDEQFF. The CDR3 coding sequence is TGTGCCAGCAGCGTTGGAGCCTCCGTCGTTGATGAGCAGTTCTTC. The J gene is TRBJ2-1, the V gene TRBV9; D gene uncertain. This CDR3 spans 15 amino acids. Germline-derived CDR1 and CDR2 are SGDLS and YYNGEE. Trimming shortened V by 2 bases and J by 8 bases, and 17 bases separated the two germline ends.

This clone was seen only a few times. The chain recombines TRBV11-3 with TRBJ2-5; 8 nucleotides agree with TRBD1. Trimming removed 1 base from V and 1 base from J; junction bases left unmatched: 2. Germline-derived CDR1 and CDR2 are SGHNT and YENEEA. The CDR3 spans 15 residues. DNA of the CDR3: TGTGCCAGCAGCTTAGGGACAGGGATCCAAGAGACCCAGTACTTC. It yields the protein CASSLGTGIQETQYF.

The V and J genes are TRBV7-3 and TRBJ2-3; 8 bases match TRBD2. Germline V gene data show CDR1 as SGHTA and CDR2 as FQGTGA. The CDR3 length is 14 residues. The V gene end was trimmed by 4 bases and the J gene end by 4 bases; junction bases not matched to a gene: 4. The DNA of the CDR3 is TGTGCCAGCAGCTCCGGACTAGCTCCAGATACGCAGTATTTT. Its protein product is CASSSGLAPDTQYF.

The rearrangement links TRBV7-2 to TRBJ2-1, with 9 bases matching TRBD2. The CDR3 is 16 amino acids. Looked up from germline, CDR1 is SGHTA and CDR2 is FQGNSA. The junction had 8 bases not matched to a gene; V was cut back by 5 bases and J by 3 bases. CDR3 bases: TGTGCCAGCAGCCCCCGACTAGCGGATTACTACAATGAGCAGTTCTTC. Protein: CASSPRLADYYNEQFF.

The chain links TRBV29-1 to TRBJ2-1; tentatively, D is TRBD2 (6 bases). Trimming took off 7 bases at V and 5 bases at J, with 12 bases between the two ends. From germline, CDR1 is SQVTM and CDR2 ANQGSEA. The length of the CDR3 is 12 residues. CDR3 DNA: TGCAGCGCGGACTATTCGGACAATGAGCAGTTCTTC. Encoded protein: CSADYSDNEQFF.